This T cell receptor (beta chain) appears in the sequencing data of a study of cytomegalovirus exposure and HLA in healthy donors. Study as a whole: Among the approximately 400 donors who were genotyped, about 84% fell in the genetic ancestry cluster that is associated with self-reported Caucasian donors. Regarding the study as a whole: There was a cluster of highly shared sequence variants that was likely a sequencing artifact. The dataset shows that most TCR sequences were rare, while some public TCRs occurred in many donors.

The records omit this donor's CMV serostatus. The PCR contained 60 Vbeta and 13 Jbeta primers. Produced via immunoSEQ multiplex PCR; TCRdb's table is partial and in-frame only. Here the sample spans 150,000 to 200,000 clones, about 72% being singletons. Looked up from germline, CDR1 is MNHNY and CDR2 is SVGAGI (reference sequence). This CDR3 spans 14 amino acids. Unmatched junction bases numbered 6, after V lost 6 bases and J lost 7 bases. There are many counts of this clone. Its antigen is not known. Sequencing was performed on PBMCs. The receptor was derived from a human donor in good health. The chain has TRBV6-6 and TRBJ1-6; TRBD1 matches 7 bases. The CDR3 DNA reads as TGTGCCAGCAGCGTACAGGGGCCGAATTCACCCCTCCACTTT. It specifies CASSVQGPNSPLHF.